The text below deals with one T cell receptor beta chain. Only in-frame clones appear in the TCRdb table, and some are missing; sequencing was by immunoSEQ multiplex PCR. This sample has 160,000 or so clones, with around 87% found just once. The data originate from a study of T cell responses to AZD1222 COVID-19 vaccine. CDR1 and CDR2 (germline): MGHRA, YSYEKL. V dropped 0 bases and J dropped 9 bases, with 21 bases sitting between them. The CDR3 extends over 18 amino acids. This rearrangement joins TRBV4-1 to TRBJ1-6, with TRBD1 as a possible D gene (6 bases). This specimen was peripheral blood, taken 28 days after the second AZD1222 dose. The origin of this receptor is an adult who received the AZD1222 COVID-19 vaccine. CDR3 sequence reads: CASSQEAQGIQTRSPLHF. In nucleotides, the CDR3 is TGCGCCAGCAGCCAAGAGGCACAGGGTATCCAAACGCGTTCACCCCTCCACTTT.